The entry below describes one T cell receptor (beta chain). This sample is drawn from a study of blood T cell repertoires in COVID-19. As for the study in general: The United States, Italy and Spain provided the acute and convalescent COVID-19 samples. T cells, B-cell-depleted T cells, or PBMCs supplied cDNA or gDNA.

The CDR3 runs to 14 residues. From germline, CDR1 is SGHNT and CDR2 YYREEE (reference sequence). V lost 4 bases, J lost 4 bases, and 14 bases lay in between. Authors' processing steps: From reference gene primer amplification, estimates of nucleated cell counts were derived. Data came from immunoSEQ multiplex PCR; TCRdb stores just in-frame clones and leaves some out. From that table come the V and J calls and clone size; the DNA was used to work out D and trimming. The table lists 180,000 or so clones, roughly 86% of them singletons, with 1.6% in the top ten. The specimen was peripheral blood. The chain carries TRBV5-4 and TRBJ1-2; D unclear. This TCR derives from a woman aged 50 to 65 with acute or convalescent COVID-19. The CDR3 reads CASSGGPLRYGYTF. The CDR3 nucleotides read TGTGCCAGCAGCGGTGGGCCCCTCCGCTATGGCTACACCTTC.